A single sample gave rise to the 2 T cell receptor beta chains below, sequenced in a study of blood T cell repertoires in COVID-19. Clones were sequenced by immunoSEQ multiplex PCR, and TCRdb holds only the in-frame ones, with some missing. The profile shows about 100,000 clones, around 79% of them singletons. Source material: peripheral blood. Receptors were obtained from a woman at least 80 years old with active or convalescent COVID-19.

The chain is built from TRBV15 and TRBJ1-1; D is ambiguous. V was cut by 1 base and J by 2 bases, with 11 bases left in between. CDR3 size: 15 residues. Per germline, CDR1 LNHNV and CDR2 YYDKDF (reference sequence). The CDR3 coding sequence is TGTGCCACCAGCAGAGGAGTTGGTCTTAACACTGAAGCTTTCTTT. This codes for CATSRGVGLNTEAFF.

This clone was counted at least ten times. The chain links TRBV20-1 to TRBJ2-4, with 7 bases aligning to TRBD2. The germline V gene has CDR1 DFQATT and CDR2 SNEGSKA (reference sequence). Germline trimming cut 3 bases from V and 2 bases from J; bases unmatched to any gene: 10. The CDR3 contains 16 residues. The CDR3 DNA reads TGCAGTGCTAGTCCAGCGGCCAGCGGGACCAAAAACATTCAGTACTTC. Translated, it gives CSASPAASGTKNIQYF.